A selection of T cell receptor beta chains follows, all from one sample in a study of regulatory T cells. Assay used: immunoSEQ multiplex PCR; TCRdb lists only in-frame clones, some missing. The sample has about 17,000 clones; roughly 88% are singletons. Input material: conventional CD4+ T cells sorted from blood. All receptors come from a person aged 25 to 39 with CD3G deficiency. Each CDR3 is given with its conserved first and last residue. A D gene is named only where the DNA matches it firmly. Clone size appears in some rows only: once, few, many, or a class for an expanded clone.

NA	TRBV7-8	TRBJ2-1	once	CASSFDGDSRYNEQFF	TGTGCCAGCAGCTTTGATGGGGACTCGAGATACAATGAGCAGTTCTTC
NA	TRBV5-1	TRBJ1-1	NA	CASSATTEAFF	TGCGCCAGCAGCGCGACTACTGAAGCTTTCTTT
NA	TRBV10-2	TRBJ2-7	NA	CASSESVVYEQYF	TGCGCCAGCAGTGAGTCCGTCGTCTACGAGCAGTACTTC
NA	TRBV5-1	TRBJ2-1	NA	CASSLDVYNEQFF	TGCGCCAGCAGCTTGGATGTTTACAATGAGCAGTTCTTC
NA	TRBV27	TRBJ1-5	NA	CATLLGGGYSNQPQHF	TGTGCCACCCTACTAGGAGGGGGATATAGCAATCAGCCCCAGCATTTT
NA	TRBV21-1	TRBJ2-3	NA	CASSKGPGLGGTDTQYF	TGTGCCAGCAGCAAAGGCCCCGGACTAGGTGGCACAGATACGCAGTATTTT
TRBD1	TRBV5-5	TRBJ2-7	NA	CASSFLQGATYEQYF	TGTGCCAGCAGCTTCCTTCAGGGGGCCACCTACGAGCAGTACTTC
TRBD1	TRBV19	TRBJ2-6	NA	CASSPTGSGANVLTF	TGTGCCAGTAGTCCGACAGGGTCTGGGGCCAACGTCCTGACTTTC
NA	TRBV7-9	TRBJ2-7	NA	CASSRVAGSEQYF	TGTGCCAGCAGCCGGGTGGCCGGATCCGAGCAGTACTTC
NA	TRBV7-2	TRBJ1-1	NA	CASSLGGMNTEAFF	TGTGCCAGCAGCTTGGGGGGTATGAACACTGAAGCTTTCTTT
NA	TRBV6-1	TRBJ1-2	once	CASSEANYGYTF	TGTGCCAGCAGTGAAGCTAACTATGGCTACACCTTC
NA	TRBV5-1	TRBJ2-4	NA	CASSLTGFGAKNIQYF	TGCGCCAGCAGCTTAACAGGTTTCGGAGCCAAAAACATTCAGTACTTC
NA	TRBV7-9	TRBJ2-6	NA	CASSFSGANVLTF	TGTGCCAGCAGCTTCTCTGGGGCCAACGTCCTGACTTTC
NA	TRBV28	TRBJ2-7	NA	CASSSDRYEQYF	TGTGCCAGCAGCTCCGACCGCTACGAGCAGTACTTC
TRBD1	TRBV5-1	TRBJ1-2	NA	CASSSDRLGYTF	TGCGCCAGCAGCTCGGACAGGCTTGGCTACACCTTC
TRBD1	TRBV6-1	TRBJ1-2	NA	CASSLTGWGGYTF	TGTGCCAGCAGTCTGACAGGGTGGGGTGGCTACACCTTC
NA	TRBV6-1	TRBJ1-5	NA	CASSQGGNQPQHF	TGTGCCAGCAGTCAAGGCGGCAATCAGCCCCAGCATTTT
TRBD1	TRBV28	TRBJ1-5	NA	CASRNRGSNQPQHF	TGTGCCAGCAGAAACAGGGGTAGCAATCAGCCCCAGCATTTT
NA	TRBV30	TRBJ1-1	NA	CAWSLWGGDNTEAFF	TGTGCCTGGAGTCTATGGGGGGGAGATAACACTGAAGCTTTCTTT
TRBD2	TRBV28	TRBJ2-1	NA	CASSLAGGSYNEQFF	TGTGCCAGCAGTTTAGCGGGGGGCTCCTACAATGAGCAGTTCTTC
NA	TRBV18	TRBJ1-1	NA	CASSPYRNTEAFF	TGTGCCAGCTCACCTTACAGGAACACTGAAGCTTTCTTT
NA	TRBV5-1	TRBJ1-2	NA	CASPQARGYTF	TGCGCCAGCCCCCAAGCCCGGGGCTACACCTTC
TRBD1	TRBV7-9	TRBJ2-1	NA	CASSRRPGQGINEQFF	TGTGCCAGCAGCCGGAGGCCGGGACAGGGCATCAATGAGCAGTTCTTC
NA	TRBV6-1	TRBJ2-3	NA	CASRRDGAQYF	TGTGCCAGCAGGAGAGACGGGGCGCAGTATTTT
NA	TRBV6-1	TRBJ1-1	NA	CASGTTGRSTEAFF	TGTGCCAGCGGAACTACAGGGAGGTCCACTGAAGCTTTCTTT
TRBD1	TRBV5-1	TRBJ2-3	NA	CASSLTGTGGTDTQYF	TGCGCCAGCAGCTTGACCGGGACAGGAGGCACAGATACGCAGTATTTT
NA	TRBV5-1	TRBJ1-1	NA	CASSLGTAMNTEAFF	TGCGCCAGCAGCTTGGGCACGGCCATGAACACTGAAGCTTTCTTT
TRBD2	TRBV6-1	TRBJ2-3	NA	CASILAGATDTQYF	TGTGCCAGCATTTTAGCGGGAGCAACAGATACGCAGTATTTT
NA	TRBV21-1	TRBJ2-7	NA	CASSTSPPRQGYGRDF	TGTGCCAGCAGCACCTCCCCGCCGAGACAGGGGTACGGCAGGGACTTC
TRBD2	TRBV28	TRBJ2-3	once	CASSSPLRVTSGGAQTHVDTQYF	TGTGCCAGCAGTTCTCCCCTCAGGGTAACTAGCGGGGGGGCACAAACCCACGTCGATACGCAGTATTTT
NA	TRBV6-1	TRBJ1-2	NA	CASSERDYTF	TGTGCCAGCAGTGAAAGAGACTACACCTTC
NA	TRBV6-1	TRBJ1-6	NA	CASSLAGTNSPLHF	TGTGCCAGCAGTTTAGCGGGTACCAATTCACCCCTCCACTTT
TRBD1	TRBV7-8	TRBJ1-1	NA	CASSSRQGKSEAFF	TGTGCCAGCAGCTCACGACAGGGTAAATCTGAAGCTTTCTTT
NA	TRBV19	TRBJ1-5	NA	CASSMWGINQPQHF	TGTGCCAGTAGTATGTGGGGGATCAATCAGCCCCAGCATTTT
TRBD1	TRBV6-1	TRBJ1-1	NA	CASSNRGGTEAFF	TGTGCCAGCAGTAACAGGGGAGGCACTGAAGCTTTCTTT
NA	TRBV7-9	TRBJ1-1	NA	CASSIGHVMNTEAFF	TGTGCCAGCAGCATCGGCCACGTGATGAACACTGAAGCTTTCTTT
TRBD2	TRBV7-7	TRBJ2-1	NA	CASSLVGTSGRHNEQFF	TGTGCTAGCAGCTTAGTCGGGACTAGCGGGCGACACAATGAGCAGTTCTTC
NA	TRBV25-1	TRBJ2-1	NA	CASSAPGPYNEQFF	TGTGCCAGCAGTGCTCCGGGCCCTTACAATGAGCAGTTCTTC
NA	TRBV6-1	TRBJ2-7	NA	CASSEQRGRSAF	TGTGCCAGCAGTGAACAAAGGGGACGGTCCGCGTTC
NA	TRBV30	TRBJ2-4	NA	CAWSLPDLAKNIQYF	TGTGCCTGGAGTCTTCCAGATTTAGCCAAAAACATTCAGTACTTC